These 25 T cell receptor beta chains came from one sample sequenced in a study of identical twins. TCRdb re-analysed the 5' RACE reads in MiXCR, keeping a single row per CDR3 protein. Among nearly 900,000 distinct CDR3 sequences listed, 9% to 15% were seen once. These same data were also listed under a study on yellow fever vaccine responses in identical twins.

The sequenced sample consisted of PBMCs. The source of these receptors is a woman in her late teens or twenties in good health.

This clonotype was seen ten or more times. The chain uses TRBV4-2 and TRBJ2-1; 9 nucleotides line up with TRBD1. The CDR3 extends over 17 amino acids. The germline CDR1 and CDR2 sequences are LGHNA and YNFKEQ. J gave up 4 bases and V 0 bases, and 7 bases lay outside the gene matches. The CDR3 coding sequence is TGTGCCAGCAGCCAAGATTTAGTCGGGACAGGGTACAATGAGCAGTTCTTC. Translating gives CASSQDLVGTGYNEQFF.

The chain uses TRBV7-6 and TRBJ2-7; 14 positions match TRBD2. V gave up 0 bases and J gave up 6 bases; unmatched junction bases: 4. Germline loops: CDR1 SGHVS, CDR2 FNYEAQ. This CDR3 is built from 16 residues. In DNA form, the CDR3 reads TGTGCCAGCAGCTTAGCCGGGACTAGCGGGAGCCCCGAGCAGTACTTC. Protein: CASSLAGTSGSPEQYF.

CDR3 coding DNA: TGTGCCAGCAGCGTAACAGGGGACGCTTTCTTT. This encodes CASSVTGDAFF. V gene TRBV6-1 combines with J gene TRBJ1-1; 7 positions agree with TRBD1. Germline-derived CDR1 and CDR2 are MNHNS and SASEGT. The CDR3 runs to 11 residues. Unmatched junction bases numbered 6, after V lost 6 bases and J lost 11 bases.

The genes are TRBV15 and TRBJ1-4; 7 bases align to TRBD1. V dropped 0 bases and J dropped 7; count of bases not matched to a gene: 5. The CDR3 totals 15 residues. Germline V gene lookup returns CDR1 LNHNV and CDR2 YYDKDF (reference sequence). The CDR3 spells CATSREGQSGEKLFF. The DNA of the CDR3 is TGTGCCACCAGCAGAGAGGGACAGTCGGGTGAAAAACTGTTTTTT.

About this clonotype itself: A much more abundant neighbour one base away suggests this may be a read error. V is TRBV7-6 and J is TRBJ2-3; D gene ambiguous. Germline V gene data show CDR1 as SGHVS and CDR2 as FNYEAQ. The length of the CDR3 is 15 residues. V was clipped by 5 bases and J by 4 bases, with 16 bases between them. The CDR3 is CASSPRLGEADTQYF. CDR3 in DNA: TGTGCCAGCAGCCCAAGATTAGGCGAGGCAGATACGCAGTATTTT.

This clonotype came up many times. The chain joins TRBV7-9 to TRBJ2-5; TRBD2 might be the D (6 bases). The germline V and J ends were trimmed by 5 bases and 1 base, with 8 bases remaining between them. CDR3 length equals 13 residues. Per the germline V gene, CDR1 is SEHNR and CDR2 is FQNEAQ (reference sequence). DNA of the CDR3: TGTGCCAGCAGCCGGGACTTCCAAGAGACCCAGTACTTC. It encodes CASSRDFQETQYF.

The chain has TRBV7-8 and TRBJ2-1, with D possibly matching TRBD1 (5 bases). CDR1 SGHVS and CDR2 FQNEAQ come from the germline V gene. The ends were cut back, 1 base at V and 2 bases at J, with 9 bases in the middle. This CDR3 has 15 amino acids. The CDR3 DNA reads TGTGCCAGCAGCTTAGAACAGGCCGCCTACAATGAGCAGTTCTTC. Protein: CASSLEQAAYNEQFF.

This clonotype occurred a few times. This sequence joins TRBV15 and TRBJ1-2; the D gene is possibly TRBD1 (6 bases). Germline V gives CDR1 LNHNV, CDR2 YYDKDF (reference sequence). V lost 1 base and J 5 bases, leaving 14 bases between the germline ends. The CDR3 is made up of 15 amino acids. The CDR3 loop is CATSRGAGAQYGYTF. CDR3 in DNA: TGTGCCACCAGCAGAGGGGCAGGGGCGCAATATGGCTACACCTTC. The variable domain in full, with the rest retrieved from reference TRBV15 and TRBJ1-2, is DAMVIQNPRYQVTQFGKPVTLSCSQTLNHNVMYWYQQKSSQAPKLLFHYYDKDFNNEADTPDNFQSRRPNTSFCFLDIRSPGLGDTAMYLCATSRGAGAQYGYTFGSGTRLTVV.

This clonotype was detected many times. In DNA, the CDR3 is TGTGCCAGCAGTCCGGGACAGGGGGCAGGTGAGCAGTTCTTC. This codes for CASSPGQGAGEQFF. The chain combines TRBV12-3 or TRBV12-4 with TRBJ2-1, with 12 bases identical to TRBD1. With V trimmed by 5 bases and J by 9 bases, 5 bases remained unmatched. This CDR3 is 14 amino acids long.

The chain uses TRBV12-3 or TRBV12-4 and TRBJ2-1; D might be TRBD2 (6 bases). Trimming took off 6 bases at V and 4 bases at J, with 19 bases between the two ends. The CDR3 consists of 16 residues. Here the CDR3 DNA reads TGTGCCAGCAGCCCGCCCTGGGGGACTGTTTACAATGAGCAGTTCTTC. Its translation is CASSPPWGTVYNEQFF.

This clonotype appeared a few times. The rearrangement links TRBV5-1 to TRBJ1-2, with TRBD1 matching over 9 bases. CDR3 length equals 15 residues. Looked up from germline, CDR1 is SGHRS and CDR2 is YFSETQ. The ends lost 4 bases at V and 4 bases at J; junction bases unmatched: 8. DNA for the CDR3: TGCGCCAGCAGCGCGGGGACAGGGTTTCGCTATGGCTACACCTTC. Amino acid sequence: CASSAGTGFRYGYTF.

The chain recombines TRBV12-3 or TRBV12-4 with TRBJ1-1; D perhaps matches TRBD1 (5 bases). This CDR3 has 13 amino acids. V shed 5 bases and J shed 5 bases, with 12 bases lying between them. The CDR3: CASSPGTRTEAFF. The CDR3, as DNA: TGTGCCAGCAGTCCAGGGACGCGGACTGAAGCTTTCTTT.

V usage is TRBV7-2 and J usage is TRBJ2-7, with no clear D. There are 14 residues in the CDR3. The germline V and J ends were trimmed by 2 bases and 3 bases, with 11 bases remaining between them. The V gene's germline CDR1 is SGHTA and CDR2 FQGNSA. The CDR3 sequence: CASSLIGPFYEQYF. The CDR3 DNA reads as TGTGCCAGCAGCTTAATAGGGCCGTTCTACGAGCAGTACTTC.

On this clonotype: This may stem from a read error, because a much larger clone lies one nucleotide away. This likely comes from a read error, as the CDR3 has no conserved phenylalanine or tryptophan at its end. The chain employs TRBV12-3 or TRBV12-4 and TRBJ1-6; D is undetermined. The V gene lost 3 bases and the J gene lost 7 bases, with 10 bases spanning the gap. The CDR3 loop spans 14 amino acids. CDR3 loop: CASSFYADNSPLHV. The CDR3 bases are TGTGCCAGCAGTTTCTACGCAGACAATTCACCCCTCCACGTT.

The table lists this clonotype with a few counts. This chain joins TRBV3-1 and TRBJ2-1, with no clear D. The CDR3 loop spans 13 amino acids. Germline values: CDR1 LGHDT, CDR2 YNNKEL (reference sequence). Trimming pared 0 bases from V and 7 bases from J, leaving 7 bases between. The CDR3 protein is CASSQDQGNEQFF. In DNA, the CDR3 is TGTGCCAGCAGCCAAGATCAAGGGAATGAGCAGTTCTTC.

The CDR3 is CSSEGASGGASSSYNEQFF. CDR3 sequence (DNA): TGCAGCTCTGAAGGGGCTAGCGGGGGGGCCTCTAGCTCCTACAATGAGCAGTTCTTC. The chain carries TRBV29-1 and TRBJ2-1; 12 bases are a match to TRBD2. V trimming: 8 bases; J trimming: 0 bases; junction bases outside the gene matches: 17. The germline V gene has CDR1 SQVTM and CDR2 ANQGSEA. The CDR3 runs 19 residues.

The V call is TRBV2, the J call TRBJ1-4; maybe TRBD1 (6 bases). In germline, CDR1 is SNHLY, CDR2 FYNNEI. Trimming removed 4 bases from V and 5 bases from J, with 11 bases in between. CDR3 length: 14 residues. The CDR3 region has the DNA TGTGCCAGCAGTGCCCGGGACACCAATGAAAAACTGTTTTTT. Protein sequence: CASSARDTNEKLFF.

The chain links TRBV5-1 to TRBJ2-1; possibly TRBD1 for D (7 bases). The CDR3 loop spans 18 amino acids. V dropped 4 bases and J dropped 1 base, with 21 bases sitting between them. The germline V gene encodes CDR1 SGHRS and CDR2 YFSETQ. CDR3 sequence: CASSRIVIQGTSYNEQFF. The CDR3 nucleotides read TGCGCCAGCAGCCGAATAGTAATACAGGGGACTTCCTACAATGAGCAGTTCTTC.

This clonotype has a count of ten or more. The genes are TRBV12-3 or TRBV12-4 and TRBJ2-4, with D perhaps TRBD1 (6 bases). Trimming removed 7 bases from V and 6 bases from J, with 16 bases in between. The CDR3 runs to 14 residues. The CDR3 region is CASTPGEGGNIQYF. The CDR3 bases are TGTGCCAGCACCCCCGGGGAAGGGGGAAACATTCAGTACTTC.

The chain uses TRBV29-1 and TRBJ1-1; TRBD1 aligns across 7 bases. V shed 4 bases, J shed 0 bases, and the junction held 17 bases outside the gene matches. CDR1 is SQVTM and CDR2 is ANQGSEA in the germline V gene. CDR3 size: 18 residues. CDR3 in amino acids: CSVASSAWTGAMNTEAFF. DNA of the CDR3: TGCAGCGTTGCCTCAAGCGCGTGGACAGGCGCCATGAACACTGAAGCTTTCTTT.

This clonotype was counted ten times or more. The CDR3 DNA sequence: TGTGCCATCAGTGAAGTGTGGACAGGGGCCACTGAAGCTTTCTTT. This gives the protein CAISEVWTGATEAFF. V is TRBV10-3 and J is TRBJ1-1; TRBD1 matches at 9 bases. The germline V gene has CDR1 ENHRY and CDR2 SYGVKD. The CDR3 has 15 residues. V lost 3 bases, J lost 4 bases, and 6 bases stayed unmatched.

This clonotype has a handful of counts. J is TRBJ2-5 and V is TRBV3-1; tentative D call: TRBD1 (5 bases). The CDR3 loop spans 16 amino acids. Trimming shortened V by 4 bases and J by 7 bases, and 22 bases separated the two germline ends. Germline V CDR1 and CDR2: LGHDT, YNNKEL (reference sequence). CDR3 residues: CASSPSSNRNSGTQYF. The CDR3 DNA sequence: TGTGCCAGCAGCCCAAGCTCAAACAGGAACTCAGGGACCCAGTACTTC.

V usage is TRBV20-1 and J usage is TRBJ2-4, with TRBD1 identical over 8 bases. CDR3 length: 14 residues. Trimming took 4 bases from V and 0 from J; bases not matched to a gene: 2. Germline V gene lookup returns CDR1 DFQATT and CDR2 SNEGSKA (reference sequence). CDR3 sequence reads: CSAKGQGAKNIQYF. The CDR3 DNA follows: TGCAGTGCTAAAGGACAGGGAGCCAAAAACATTCAGTACTTC.

The rearrangement links TRBV4-1 to TRBJ2-1, with unresolved D. CDR1 and CDR2 from the germline V gene are MGHRA and YSYEKL. CDR3 length equals 15 residues. Trimming removed 0 bases at V and 3 bases at J, with 9 bases between. Here the CDR3 reads CASSQDEPSYNEQFF. In DNA form, the CDR3 reads TGCGCCAGCAGCCAAGATGAACCCAGCTACAATGAGCAGTTCTTC.

In its sample, this clonotype was seen a few times. This chain links TRBV12-3 or TRBV12-4 with TRBJ2-3; TRBD1 matches at 9 bases. Losses at the gene ends were 5 bases for V and 4 bases for J; bases not matched to a gene: 7. The CDR3 covers 15 residues. For the CDR3, the DNA is TGTGCCAGCAGTCTTGGGACAGGGAGAGCAGATACGCAGTATTTT. Translating gives CASSLGTGRADTQYF.